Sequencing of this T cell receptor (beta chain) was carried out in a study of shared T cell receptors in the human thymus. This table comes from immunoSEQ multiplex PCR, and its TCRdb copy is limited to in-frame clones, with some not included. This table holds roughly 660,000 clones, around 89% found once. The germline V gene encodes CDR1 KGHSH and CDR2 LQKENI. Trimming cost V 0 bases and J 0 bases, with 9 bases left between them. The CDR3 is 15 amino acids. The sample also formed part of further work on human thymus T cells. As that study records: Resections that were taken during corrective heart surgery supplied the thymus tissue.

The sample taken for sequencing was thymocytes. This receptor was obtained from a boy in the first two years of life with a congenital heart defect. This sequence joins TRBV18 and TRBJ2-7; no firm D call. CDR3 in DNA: TGTGCCAGCTCACCACCGAGCGCCCCCTCCTACGAGCAGTACTTC. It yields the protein CASSPPSAPSYEQYF.